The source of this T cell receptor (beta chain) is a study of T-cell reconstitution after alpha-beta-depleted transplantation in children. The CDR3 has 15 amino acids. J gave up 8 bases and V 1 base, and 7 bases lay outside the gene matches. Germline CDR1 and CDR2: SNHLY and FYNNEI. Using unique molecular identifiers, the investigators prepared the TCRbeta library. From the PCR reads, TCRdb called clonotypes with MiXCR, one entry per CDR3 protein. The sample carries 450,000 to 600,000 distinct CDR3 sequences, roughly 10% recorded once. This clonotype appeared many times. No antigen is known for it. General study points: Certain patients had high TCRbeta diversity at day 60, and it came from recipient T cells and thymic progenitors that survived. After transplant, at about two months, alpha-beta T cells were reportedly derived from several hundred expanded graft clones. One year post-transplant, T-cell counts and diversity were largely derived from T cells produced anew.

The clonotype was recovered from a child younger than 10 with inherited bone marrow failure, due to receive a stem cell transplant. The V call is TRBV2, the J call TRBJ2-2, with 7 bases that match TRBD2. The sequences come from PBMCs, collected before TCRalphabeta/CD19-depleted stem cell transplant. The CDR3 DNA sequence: TGTGCCAGCAGTGAAGTGGGAGGGCCGGGAGGGGAGCTGTTTTTT. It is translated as CASSEVGGPGGELFF.